The 27 T cell receptor beta chains given below trace back to one sample, sequenced in a study of blood T cell repertoires in COVID-19 (dated by TCRdb to about 2020). Libraries came from the immunoSEQ multiplex PCR assay. Drawn from immuneACCESS, this table holds only the in-frame rearrangements with V and J called that TCRdb kept. Clones are partly lost; checked studies trace under half to an unresolved V gene and leave the rest unexplained. In all, the sample holds 100,000 to 150,000 clones, and approximately 80% of those were seen once. About 11% of the sample rests with the top ten. Sequencing was done on a sample of peripheral blood. These receptors were obtained from a man in his 60s with acute or convalescent COVID-19.

In this sample, this clone turned up a few times. The chain joins TRBV3-1 (or the pseudogene TRBV3-2) to TRBJ2-3, with TRBD2 identical over 9 bases. CDR1 LGHDT and CDR2 YNNKEL come from the germline V gene (reference sequence). This CDR3 comprises 14 residues. The ends lost 6 bases at V and 4 bases at J; junction bases unmatched: 5. The CDR3: CASSFSGSPDTQYF. Written as DNA, the CDR3 is TGTGCCAGCAGTTTTAGCGGGAGCCCAGATACGCAGTATTTT.

V and J are TRBV30 and TRBJ1-4; 8 bases match TRBD1. The V and J ends lost 3 bases and 7 bases, in that order; junction bases with no gene match: 7. This CDR3 has 14 amino acids. From germline, CDR1 is GTSNPN and CDR2 SVGIG (reference sequence). The CDR3 is CAWRRTGLVEKLFF. In nucleotides, the CDR3 is TGTGCCTGGAGGCGGACAGGGTTGGTTGAAAAACTGTTTTTT.

In this sample, this clone turned up a few times. V and J are TRBV28 and TRBJ1-5; D is unresolved. The V gene's germline CDR1 is MDHEN and CDR2 SYDVKM. V was cut by 6 bases and J by 4 bases, with 16 bases left in between. CDR3 length: 15 residues. CDR3 sequence: CASRRGGFRNQPQHF. CDR3 DNA: TGTGCCAGCAGAAGAGGCGGTTTTCGGAATCAGCCCCAGCATTTT. Complete variable domain (other parts from reference TRBV28 and TRBJ1-5): DVKVTQSSRYLVKRTGEKVFLECVQDMDHENMFWYRQDPGLGLRLIYFSYDVKMKEKGDIPEGYSVSREKKERFSLILESASTNQTSMYLCASRRGGFRNQPQHFGDGTRLSIL.

CDR3 amino acids: CASSSSTGIPAGELFF. CDR3 nucleotides: TGTGCCAGCAGTTCGTCGACAGGGATCCCGGCCGGGGAGCTGTTTTTT. The chain combines TRBV27 with TRBJ2-2; TRBD1 matches 7 bases. This CDR3 is built from 16 residues. J lost 6 bases, V lost 4 bases, and 11 bases had no gene match. CDR1 and CDR2 from the germline V gene are MNHEY and SMNVEV (reference sequence).

V usage is TRBV28 and J usage is TRBJ2-2; 8 nucleotides line up with TRBD2. CDR3 length equals 18 residues. Germline V gives CDR1 MDHEN, CDR2 SYDVKM. Trimming removed 5 bases from V and 4 bases from J; junction bases left unmatched: 15. The CDR3 here is CASSPSRGGGPVTGELFF. In DNA form, the CDR3 reads TGTGCCAGCAGTCCATCCCGGGGGGGAGGGCCGGTCACCGGGGAGCTGTTTTTT.

This clone showed up just a few times. The chain carries TRBV27 and TRBJ2-1; D call uncertain. This CDR3 has 14 amino acids. Germline CDR1 MNHEY, CDR2 SMNVEV (reference sequence). V was pared by 2 bases and J by 6 bases, with 11 bases between. The CDR3 sequence: CASSLGWAANEQFF. The CDR3, as DNA: TGTGCCAGCAGTTTAGGTTGGGCCGCCAATGAGCAGTTCTTC.

V gene TRBV28 combines with J gene TRBJ2-2; 7 positions agree with TRBD1. This CDR3 comprises 16 residues. The V gene end was trimmed by 4 bases and the J gene end by 3 bases; junction bases not matched to a gene: 8. Germline loops: CDR1 MDHEN, CDR2 SYDVKM. This CDR3 is CASSSPDRFDTGELFF. DNA of the CDR3: TGTGCCAGCAGTTCGCCGGACAGGTTCGACACCGGGGAGCTGTTTTTT.

This clone occurred once. At the DNA level, this CDR3 is encoded by other sequences in the same sample as well. The rearrangement uses TRBV5-1 and TRBJ2-2; possible D gene TRBD2, 6 bases. V was shortened by 0 bases and J by 4 bases, with 10 bases between the two germline ends. Germline CDR1 SGHRS, CDR2 YFSETQ. The CDR3 has 15 residues. The CDR3 loop is CASSLVRGGTGELFF. CDR3 sequence (DNA): TGCGCCAGCAGCTTGGTTCGGGGAGGCACCGGGGAGCTGTTTTTT. Full variable domain (outside the CDR3, taken from reference TRBV5-1 and TRBJ2-2): KAGVTQTPRYLIKTRGQQVTLSCSPISGHRSVSWYQQTPGQGLQFLFEYFSETQRNKGNFPGRFSGRQFSNSRSEMNVSTLELGDSALYLCASSLVRGGTGELFFGEGSRLTVL.

The chain combines TRBV5-1 with TRBJ1-1; D remains ambiguous. Germline CDR1 and CDR2: SGHRS and YFSETQ. The V end lost 1 base, the J end lost 1 base, and 11 bases lay between the germline ends. The CDR3 runs 15 residues. DNA of the CDR3: TGCGCCAGCAGCTTGATCTTTCGAGAGAACACTGAAGCTTTCTTT. Translated, it gives CASSLIFRENTEAFF.

The CDR3 DNA follows: TGCGCCAGCAGTGCCGCGGGAGGGCAGGTCACCGGGGAGCTGTTTTTT. Its translation: CASSAAGGQVTGELFF. V and J are TRBV10-1 and TRBJ2-2; 9 nucleotides agree with TRBD2. This CDR3 has 16 residues. J was trimmed by 4 bases and V by 4 bases; bases with no gene match: 7. Germline loops: CDR1 WNHNN, CDR2 SYGVQD (reference sequence).

The chain has TRBV7-9 and TRBJ1-3; perhaps TRBD1 as D (5 bases). From germline, CDR1 is SEHNR and CDR2 FQNEAQ (reference sequence). This CDR3 has 17 amino acids. Deletions cut 0 bases from V and 0 bases from J, with 12 bases between. The chain's CDR3 is CASSLARGRPSGNTIYF. The CDR3 coding sequence is TGTGCCAGCAGCTTAGCTAGGGGCCGACCCTCTGGAAACACCATATATTTT.

The chain combines TRBV14 with TRBJ2-5, with D possibly TRBD2 on 6 matching bases. V was clipped by 0 bases and J by 5 bases, with 13 bases between them. CDR3 length equals 15 residues. From germline, CDR1 is SGHDN and CDR2 FVKESK. CDR3 coding DNA: TGTGCCAGCAGCCAAGAAATTCACGGAGGGGAGACCCAGTACTTC. Protein sequence: CASSQEIHGGETQYF.

The gene calls are TRBV11-3 and TRBJ2-3; 9 bases are shared with TRBD2. With 5 bases clipped from V and 4 bases from J, the junction kept 7 bases outside the gene matches. CDR1 and CDR2 (germline): SGHNT, YENEEA. This CDR3 spans 15 amino acids. CDR3 sequence: CASSRLAEPSDTQYF. The CDR3 nucleotides are TGTGCCAGCAGCCGACTAGCGGAACCCTCAGATACGCAGTATTTT.

The CDR3 is CASSYGVNQPQHF. The CDR3 DNA sequence: TGTGCCAGCAGTTATGGAGTCAATCAGCCCCAGCATTTT. V gene TRBV6-5 combines with J gene TRBJ1-5; D gene ambiguous. This CDR3 has 13 amino acids. The V end lost 3 bases, the J end lost 3 bases, and 6 bases lay between the germline ends. Germline-derived CDR1 and CDR2 are MNHEY and SVGAGI.

The CDR3 region is CSAPLYNEQFF. DNA for the CDR3: TGCAGCGCTCCCTTGTACAATGAGCAGTTCTTC. The chain couples TRBV29-1 to TRBJ2-1, with D unresolved. This CDR3 is 11 amino acids long. CDR1 SQVTM and CDR2 ANQGSEA come from the germline V gene. Trimming left V 7 bases short and J 4 bases short, with 8 bases between.

The chain carries TRBV6-5 and TRBJ2-7; the match to TRBD2 covers 8 bases. Germline CDR1 is MNHEY and CDR2 is SVGAGI. This CDR3 has 13 residues. V was clipped by 6 bases and J by 9 bases; unmatched bases: 10. In nucleotides, the CDR3 is TGTGCCAGCAGAGCGGGAGCACTACGAGTGCAGTACTTC. Translated: CASRAGALRVQYF.

This chain joins TRBV3-1 (or the pseudogene TRBV3-2) and TRBJ1-1; tentative D call: TRBD1 (6 bases). The CDR3 totals 16 residues. V lost 1 base and J 0 bases, leaving 12 bases between the germline ends. Germline CDR1 LGHDT, CDR2 YNNKEL (reference sequence). This CDR3 is CASSQALRTVNTEAFF. DNA for the CDR3: TGTGCCAGCAGCCAAGCTTTACGGACAGTGAACACTGAAGCTTTCTTT.

The chain couples TRBV28 to TRBJ2-7; a possible D gene is TRBD1 (6 bases). Per the germline V gene, CDR1 is MDHEN and CDR2 is SYDVKM. The length of the CDR3 is 15 residues. Trimming took off 4 bases at V and 3 bases at J, with 16 bases between the two ends. In nucleotides, the CDR3 is TGTGCCAGCAGTTCACACGGACAGACGGACTACGAGCAGTACTTC. Its protein product is CASSSHGQTDYEQYF.

The rearrangement uses TRBV2 and TRBJ2-7, with 11 positions matching TRBD1. Germline V gene data show CDR1 as SNHLY and CDR2 as FYNNEI. This CDR3 has 14 residues. The junction had 1 base not matched to a gene; V was cut back by 6 bases and J by 0 bases. This chain's CDR3 is CASRGTGGSYEQYF. The CDR3 DNA follows: TGTGCCAGCAGGGGGACAGGGGGCTCCTACGAGCAGTACTTC.

The CDR3 spells CASFRSPGQGHEQYF. The CDR3 DNA follows: TGTGCCAGCTTCAGGAGCCCGGGACAGGGCCACGAGCAGTACTTC. The chain carries TRBV18 and TRBJ2-7, with 9 positions matching TRBD1. This CDR3 is built from 15 residues. The germline V gene has CDR1 KGHSH and CDR2 LQKENI. V lost 7 bases and J lost 5; bases outside the gene matches: 12.

The chain has TRBV18 and TRBJ2-1; tentatively, D is TRBD1 (5 bases). Germline values: CDR1 KGHSH, CDR2 LQKENI. V lost 0 bases to trimming and J lost 6 bases, with 15 bases between them. The CDR3 has 16 amino acids. CDR3 sequence reads: CASSPPARGPLNEQFF. CDR3 in DNA: TGTGCCAGCTCACCACCGGCTAGGGGCCCTCTCAATGAGCAGTTCTTC.

J is TRBJ2-6 and V is TRBV11-2; D ambiguous. In germline, CDR1 is SGHAT, CDR2 FQNNGV. The germline V and J ends were trimmed by 4 bases and 4 bases, with 8 bases remaining between them. The CDR3 loop spans 14 amino acids. CDR3 in DNA: TGTGCCAGCAGCTACAGTCAAGGGGCCAACGTCCTGACTTTC. Its translation is CASSYSQGANVLTF.

The chain couples TRBV30 to TRBJ2-7, with TRBD2 identical over 7 bases. The CDR3 has 12 residues. CDR1 is GTSNPN, CDR2 SVGIG, per germline (reference sequence). V lost 1 base and J lost 12; bases outside the gene matches: 9. The CDR3 DNA reads TGTGCCTGGAGTGACCGCCCGGGAGGTATGTACTTC. Translation: CAWSDRPGGMYF.

The chain combines TRBV5-1 with TRBJ1-5; D may be TRBD1 (6 bases). The CDR3 has 16 amino acids. From germline, CDR1 is SGHRS and CDR2 YFSETQ. The V and J ends lost 0 bases and 0 bases respectively, with 10 bases between them. CDR3 DNA sequence: TGCGCCAGCAGCTTGGAGCCAGGGGTTAGCAATCAGCCCCAGCATTTT. It is translated as CASSLEPGVSNQPQHF.

The CDR3 sequence is CASSEGWRTSGRTYEQFF. CDR3 sequence (DNA): TGTGCCAGCAGTGAAGGTTGGAGGACTAGCGGGAGAACGTATGAGCAGTTCTTC. The V and J genes are TRBV2 and TRBJ2-1; 13 bases map to TRBD2. The CDR3 sequence is 18 residues long. Germline values: CDR1 SNHLY, CDR2 FYNNEI. Losses at the gene ends were 1 base for V and 8 bases for J; bases not matched to a gene: 11.

This clone was counted between two and nine times. The V call is TRBV28, the J call TRBJ1-2; D is unclear. The germline gives CDR1 MDHEN, CDR2 SYDVKM. V lost 5 bases, J lost 7 bases, and 11 bases lay in between. This CDR3 spans 12 amino acids. In DNA form, the CDR3 reads TGTGCCAGCAGTACTCCCCAGGTTGGCTACACCTTC. Its protein product is CASSTPQVGYTF.

The genes are TRBV28 and TRBJ1-2; D is undetermined. From germline, CDR1 is MDHEN and CDR2 SYDVKM. With 5 bases removed from V and 8 bases from J, the gap between germline ends came to 15 bases. The CDR3 consists of 13 residues. CDR3 sequence reads: CASSLPPPGGYTF. The CDR3 DNA reads as TGTGCCAGCAGTCTACCACCTCCGGGAGGCTACACCTTC.